What follows is one T cell receptor (beta chain) and its context. The source of the sample is a study of blood T cell repertoires in COVID-19. About the research overall: From T cells, B-cell-depleted T cells, or PBMCs came the material, which was cDNA or gDNA.

Data came from immunoSEQ multiplex PCR; TCRdb stores just in-frame clones and leaves some out. Here the sample spans about 120,000 clones, about 86% being singletons. Between the trimmed V and J ends, which lost 4 bases and 6 bases, there was a span of 8 bases. Germline V gene lookup returns CDR1 MGHRA and CDR2 YSYEKL. This CDR3 is built from 12 residues. The chain is built from TRBV4-1 and TRBJ2-3; a possible D gene is TRBD2 (5 bases). The clonotype originates from a woman in her 50s with acute or convalescent COVID-19. The sample was peripheral blood. Here the CDR3 DNA reads TGCGCCAGCAGCCCTAGCCACGATACGCAGTATTTT. Its protein product is CASSPSHDTQYF.